The present entry profiles one T cell receptor beta chain with its context. This receptor's antigen is unknown. A read error may explain this, as a much larger clone is one base away. This sample stems from a study of neurological immune-mediated disorders (dated by TCRdb to between 2018 and 2021). For the study in its entirety: Among the approximately 34 multiple sclerosis patients, approximately 30 had relapsing-remitting MS and 3 had secondary progressive MS. Of the roughly 68 subjects in the cohort, around 14 were HAM/TSP patients, about 34 were multiple sclerosis patients, and about 20 were healthy controls. Peripheral blood TCR-beta repertoires from HTLV-I-associated myelopathy (HAM/TSP) patients, multiple sclerosis patients and healthy controls were compared by UMI-based sequencing. Alongside PBMC samples, the set of some 100 TCR-beta libraries contained longitudinal samples, technical triplicates, and paired CD4+ and CD8+ T-cell subsets that had been sorted. What the research found in general, with its limitations: No clinical or MRI features were associated with the MS cluster, and the authors said that larger cohorts are needed. Repertoires from 18 of 34 MS patients were grouped by phylogenetic analysis into a cluster of related CDR3 sequences, suggesting a possible repertoire-level signature. TCR clonal expansion was highest in HAM/TSP patients and lowest in MS patients, with MS patients falling below even healthy controls. Expanded clones from different subjects shared no identical CDR3 amino acid sequences, which suggests that TCR-beta repertoires were private in all groups.

To synthesize cDNA, template-switch 5'RACE was performed with a primer carrying a 10-nucleotide random unique molecular identifier so that each TCR transcript was tagged. Every sequencing run yielded over 170 million TCR-beta sequences covering 15-18 subjects. The RNeasy kit was used to extract total RNA. The KAPA Real-time Library Amplification kit was used to amplify TCR-beta VDJ regions with primers for the TCR constant region and the 5'RACE anchor. Sample indexes and Illumina adaptors were added in a first PCR, and a second PCR then increased library yield. After purification with Ampure beads, the TCR product of roughly 650 bp was size-selected on a 2% E-gel SizeSelection system. Before pooling, library quality was assessed on a Bioanalyzer, concentration was determined with Qubit, and library quantification was performed with the Kapa Library Quantification kit. Libraries were sequenced paired-end 2 x 150 bp on an Illumina HiSeq 2500. To increase sequence diversity, roughly 24-32% phiX was spiked into each library pool. The paper's processing steps were these. The quality-filtered reads were processed with the UMI-based MiGEC pipeline, whose error correction step removed more than 75% of the raw TCR sequences. VDJ genes were aligned to IMGT germline references, and each clonotype was defined by a unique CDR3 amino acid sequence together with V-J genes. VDJtools evaluated clonal expansion, Shannon diversity and CDR3 relatedness (CalcPairwiseDistances, ClusterSamples); CLCbio workbench built phylogenetic trees. Clones with at least 8 unique UMIs were defined as expanded, with this threshold being based on coefficient-of-variation modelling across technical triplicates. TCRdb redid the processing of the public reads, applying fastp at Q25 and MiXCR, and retained in-frame beta chains. Rows are unified per CDR3 protein, each entry keeping the most common DNA and genes. These V and J calls derive from TCRdb rather than the authors' analysis. In all, the sample holds 55,000 to 70,000 distinct CDR3 sequences, and around 4.8% of those were seen once. The ten largest account for 3.4% of the sample.

Including cysteine and phenylalanine, the CDR3 has 13 amino acids. Only the CDR3 DNA is retained, 39 bases long and in frame from the first base. Unsorted PBMC libraries were generated from 2 million PBMCs stored in RNAlater at -80 °C until RNA extraction. Multiple sclerosis patients were enrolled in a US clinical protocol under which disease progression was evaluated by magnetic resonance imaging. Peripheral blood was subjected to Ficoll-Hypaque density gradient centrifugation to isolate PBMCs, which were then cryopreserved in liquid nitrogen. The sample taken for sequencing was PBMCs. The receptor's source is a woman aged 50 to 60 with multiple sclerosis. The chain is encoded by TRBV21-1 joined to TRBJ1-6; the D call in the table, TRBD1, was not verified against the DNA. TRBV21-1 is deemed a pseudogene. The sequenced DNA: TGTGTCAGAGTACAGGGATTACATTCACCCCTCCACTTT. This sequence encodes CVRVQGLHSPLHF.